The 5 T cell receptor beta chains listed next were all sequenced from one sample in a study of T-cell memory formation after mild COVID-19. TCRdb itself ran the 5' RACE reads through MiXCR, one entry per CDR3 protein. The table records around 340,000 distinct CDR3 sequences, approximately 15% of them present only once. The sequencing sample was made of PBMCs or a T cell subset sorted from them (not recorded which). The origin of the receptors is a man aged 18 to 30 who had mild COVID-19 (a few samples of this study predate the infection). Cell type and time point are not known.

At least ten counts were recorded for this clonotype. The chain carries TRBV12-3 or TRBV12-4 and TRBJ2-2, with D uncertain. The CDR3 consists of 15 residues. The germline V and J ends were trimmed by 5 bases and 3 bases, with 13 bases remaining between them. Written as DNA, the CDR3 is TGTGCCAGCAGTCGCCGGGCCCTGGACACCGGGGAGCTGTTTTTT. Translating gives CASSRRALDTGELFF.

This sequence joins TRBV28 and TRBJ2-2; D remains ambiguous. The CDR3 has 12 residues. V was trimmed by 8 bases and J by 4 bases, leaving 8 bases between them. Germline V CDR1 and CDR2: MDHEN, SYDVKM. The CDR3, as DNA: TGTGCCAGCCGGAGAATCACCGGGGAGCTGTTTTTT. As protein: CASRRITGELFF.

This clonotype was observed a single time. This chain uses TRBV20-1 with TRBJ2-1; D not resolved. This CDR3 is built from 14 residues. With 0 bases removed from V and 10 bases from J, the gap between germline ends came to 16 bases. In germline, CDR1 is DFQATT, CDR2 SNEGSKA (reference sequence). The CDR3 reads CSARDPGSALEQFF. CDR3 sequence (DNA): TGCAGTGCTAGAGACCCTGGTTCGGCTTTAGAGCAGTTCTTC.

Only a few counts were recorded for this clonotype. The conserved closing phenylalanine or tryptophan is absent in this CDR3, likely reflecting a read error. The limits of the CDR3 on the DNA are not certain, so only TCRdb's listed CDR3 is given. This chain connects TRBV5-6 to TRBJ2-7; the table's D gene call, TRBD2, was not cross checked with the DNA. Germline lookup yields CDR1 SGHDT and CDR2 YYEEEE. Inclusive of both ends, the CDR3 amounts to 15 amino acids. CDR3 protein: CASSLRSSGTSSLMD.

The chain couples TRBV6-2 or TRBV6-3 to TRBJ2-7; 8 bases map to TRBD2. This CDR3 has 14 amino acids. CDR1 is MNHEY, CDR2 SVGEGT, per germline. Trimming removed 5 bases from V and 3 bases from J; junction bases left unmatched: 6. The CDR3 sequence: CASSNPGGVYEQYF. CDR3 DNA: TGTGCCAGCAGTAACCCCGGGGGGGTCTACGAGCAGTACTTC.